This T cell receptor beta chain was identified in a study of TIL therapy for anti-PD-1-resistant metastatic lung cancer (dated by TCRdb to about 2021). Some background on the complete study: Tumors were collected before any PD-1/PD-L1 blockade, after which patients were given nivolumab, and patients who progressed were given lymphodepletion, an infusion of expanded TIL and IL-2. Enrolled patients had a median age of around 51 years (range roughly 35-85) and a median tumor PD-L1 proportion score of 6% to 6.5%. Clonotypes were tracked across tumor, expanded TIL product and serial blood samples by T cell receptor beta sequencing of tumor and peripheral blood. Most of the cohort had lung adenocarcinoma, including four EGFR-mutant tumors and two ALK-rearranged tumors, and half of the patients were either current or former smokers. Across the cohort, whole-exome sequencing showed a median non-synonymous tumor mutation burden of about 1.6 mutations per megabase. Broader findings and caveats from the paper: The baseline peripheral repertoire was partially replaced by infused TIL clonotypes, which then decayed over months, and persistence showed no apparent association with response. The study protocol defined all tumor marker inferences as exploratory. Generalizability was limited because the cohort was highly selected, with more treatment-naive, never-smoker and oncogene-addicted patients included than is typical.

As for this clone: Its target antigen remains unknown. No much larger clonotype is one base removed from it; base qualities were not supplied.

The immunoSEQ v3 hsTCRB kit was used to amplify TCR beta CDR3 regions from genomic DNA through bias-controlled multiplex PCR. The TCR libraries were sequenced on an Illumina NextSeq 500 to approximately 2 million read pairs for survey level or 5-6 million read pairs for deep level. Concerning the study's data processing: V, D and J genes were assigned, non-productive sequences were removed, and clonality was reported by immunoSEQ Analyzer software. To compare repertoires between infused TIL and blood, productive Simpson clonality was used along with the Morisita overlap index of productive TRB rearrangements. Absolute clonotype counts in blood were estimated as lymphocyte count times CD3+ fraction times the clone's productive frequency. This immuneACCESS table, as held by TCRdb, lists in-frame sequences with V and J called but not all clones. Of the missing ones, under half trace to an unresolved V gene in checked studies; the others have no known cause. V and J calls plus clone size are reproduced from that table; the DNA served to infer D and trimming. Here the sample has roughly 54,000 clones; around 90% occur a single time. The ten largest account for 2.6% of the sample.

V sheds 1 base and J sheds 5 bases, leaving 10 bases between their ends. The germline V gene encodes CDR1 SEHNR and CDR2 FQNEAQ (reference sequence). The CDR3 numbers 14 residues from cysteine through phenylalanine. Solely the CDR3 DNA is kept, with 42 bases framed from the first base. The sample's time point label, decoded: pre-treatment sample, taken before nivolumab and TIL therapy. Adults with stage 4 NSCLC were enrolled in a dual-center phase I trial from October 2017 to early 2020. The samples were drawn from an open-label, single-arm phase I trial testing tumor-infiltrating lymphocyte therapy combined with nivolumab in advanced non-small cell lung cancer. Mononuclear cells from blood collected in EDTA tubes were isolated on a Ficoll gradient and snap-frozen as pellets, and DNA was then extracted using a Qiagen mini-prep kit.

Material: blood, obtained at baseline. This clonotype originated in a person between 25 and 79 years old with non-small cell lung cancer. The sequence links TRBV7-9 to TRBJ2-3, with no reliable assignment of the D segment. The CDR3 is CASSLEVREDTQYF. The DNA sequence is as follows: TGTGCCAGCAGCTTAGAGGTGAGAGAAGATACGCAGTATTTT.